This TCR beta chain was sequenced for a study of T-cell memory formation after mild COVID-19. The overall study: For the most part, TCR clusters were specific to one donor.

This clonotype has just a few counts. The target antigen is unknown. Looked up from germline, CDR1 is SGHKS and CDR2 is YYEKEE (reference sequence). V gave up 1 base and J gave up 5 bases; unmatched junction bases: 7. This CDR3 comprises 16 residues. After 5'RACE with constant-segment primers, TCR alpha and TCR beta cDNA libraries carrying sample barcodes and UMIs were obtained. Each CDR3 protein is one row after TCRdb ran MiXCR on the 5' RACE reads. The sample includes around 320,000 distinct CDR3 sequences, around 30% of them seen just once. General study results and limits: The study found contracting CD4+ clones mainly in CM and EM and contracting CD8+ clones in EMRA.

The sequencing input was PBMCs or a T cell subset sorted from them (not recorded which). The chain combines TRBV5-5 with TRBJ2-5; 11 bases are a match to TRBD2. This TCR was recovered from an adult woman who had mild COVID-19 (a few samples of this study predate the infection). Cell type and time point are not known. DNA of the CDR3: TGTGCCAGCAGCTTGACCTTAGCGGGGGGGCCGGAGACCCAGTACTTC. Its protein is CASSLTLAGGPETQYF.